This T cell receptor beta chain was sequenced for a study of blood T cell repertoires in COVID-19. Across the whole study: There were acute and convalescent COVID-19 samples, and they came from the United States, Italy and Spain. From T cells, B-cell-depleted T cells, or PBMCs came the material, which was cDNA or gDNA.

The V gene lost 4 bases and the J gene lost 1 base, with 17 bases spanning the gap. CDR1 and CDR2 (germline): LGHDT, YNNKEL (reference sequence). The CDR3 length is 16 residues. As handled by the study authors: Researchers report that nucleated cell counts were estimated from reference gene primer amplification. TCRdb's copy holds only in-frame clones and misses some; the assay was immunoSEQ multiplex PCR. V, J and clone size were drawn from that table, and D and trimming were deduced from the DNA. The sample holds some 110,000 clones, about 80% seen once. V and J are TRBV3-1 (or the pseudogene TRBV3-2) and TRBJ2-7; D is perhaps TRBD2 (6 bases). This sequence was found in a man in his sixties or seventies with active or convalescent COVID-19. Sequenced material: peripheral blood. The CDR3 DNA reads TGTGCCAGCAGCCCCCGGAGGGCCAAAAGTTCCTACGAGCAGTACTTC. Translation gives CASSPRRAKSSYEQYF.